This T cell receptor (beta chain) was observed in a study of CD8+CD57+ T cells in acquired aplastic anemia. At the level of the study: Among healthy donors, CD4+ cells averaged around 10 million reads. Notes on the study in general: There were fewer than 35 CD8+ CDR3 sequences that occurred in both patients and controls.

This CDR3 has 15 residues. Per germline, CDR1 SGHVS and CDR2 FNYEAQ. Trimming took 4 bases from V and 5 from J; bases not matched to a gene: 5. The sample holds one count of this clonotype. Its target is unknown. Investigators profiled TCR beta VDJ and CDR3 from genomic DNA template. TCRdb ran MiXCR on the reads and lists one entry per CDR3 protein. The repertoire consists of around 180,000 distinct CDR3 sequences, with around 60% occurring once and the leading ten covering about 41%. This sequence was found in a human donor in good health. Input material: sorted CD4+, CD8+, or CD8+CD57+ T cells (not recorded which) from PBMCs. The gene calls are TRBV7-6 and TRBJ2-1, with 10 bases fitting TRBD1. For the CDR3, the DNA is TGTGCCAGCAGCTCCCCCGGGACAGGGGACAATGAGCAGTTCTTC. It is translated as CASSSPGTGDNEQFF.